This TCR beta chain comes out of a study of T-cell memory formation after mild COVID-19. Per the germline V gene, CDR1 is SGHTA and CDR2 is FQGTGA. Trimming removed 2 bases at V and 5 bases at J, with 13 bases between. The CDR3 loop spans 15 amino acids. Constant-segment primers were used for 5'RACE, and the resulting TCR alpha and TCR beta cDNA libraries carried sample barcodes and UMIs. MiXCR, applied by TCRdb to the 5' RACE reads, yields one record per CDR3 protein. This sample yields hundreds of thousands of distinct CDR3 sequences, of which approximately 18% are seen a single time; around 12% belongs to the top ten.

This clonotype was obtained from an adult woman who had mild COVID-19 (a few samples of this study predate the infection). Cell type and time point are not known. The source material was PBMCs or a T cell subset sorted from them (not recorded which). The chain uses TRBV7-3 and TRBJ2-1, with D possibly being TRBD2 (7 bases). The CDR3, as DNA: TGTGCCAGCAGCTTAGGGCGGGGGCGAGACAATGAGCAGTTCTTC. Translating gives CASSLGRGRDNEQFF.